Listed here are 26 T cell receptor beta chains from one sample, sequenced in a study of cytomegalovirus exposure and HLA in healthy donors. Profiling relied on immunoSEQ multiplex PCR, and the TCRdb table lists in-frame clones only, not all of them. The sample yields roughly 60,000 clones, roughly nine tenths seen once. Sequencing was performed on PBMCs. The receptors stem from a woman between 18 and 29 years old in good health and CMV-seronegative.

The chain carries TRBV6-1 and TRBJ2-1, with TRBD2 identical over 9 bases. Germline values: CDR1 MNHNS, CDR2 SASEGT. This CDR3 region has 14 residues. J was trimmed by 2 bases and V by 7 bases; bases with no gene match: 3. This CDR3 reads CASTRTSAYNEQFF. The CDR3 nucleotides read TGTGCCAGCACCAGGACTAGCGCCTACAATGAGCAGTTCTTC.

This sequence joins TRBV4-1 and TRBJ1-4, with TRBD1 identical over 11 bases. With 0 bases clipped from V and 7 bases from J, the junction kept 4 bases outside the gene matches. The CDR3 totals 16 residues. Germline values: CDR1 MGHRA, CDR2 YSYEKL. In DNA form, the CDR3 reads TGCGCCAGCAGCCAAGAGGGGGGGACAGGGGGTGAAAAACTGTTTTTT. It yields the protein CASSQEGGTGGEKLFF.

The CDR3 loop is CSVEGGPYNEQFF. The CDR3 nucleotides are TGCAGCGTTGAGGGGGGTCCTTACAATGAGCAGTTCTTC. The chain is built from TRBV29-1 and TRBJ2-1, with a weak D call TRBD2 (6 bases). V was shortened by 3 bases and J by 4 bases, with 10 bases between the two germline ends. The CDR3 contains 13 residues. Germline V CDR1 and CDR2: SQVTM, ANQGSEA.

DNA of the CDR3: TGTGCCAGTAGGGACGGGAGGAGCGATACCCAGTACTTC. It yields the protein CASRDGRSDTQYF. V usage is TRBV28 and J usage is TRBJ2-5; 7 nucleotides match TRBD2. V lost 9 bases, J lost 8 bases, and 12 bases stayed unmatched. Germline CDR1 is MDHEN and CDR2 is SYDVKM. The CDR3 contains 13 residues. Full variable domain (missing parts from reference TRBV28 and TRBJ2-5): DVKVTQSSRYLVKRTGEKVFLECVQDMDHENMFWYRQDPGLGLRLIYFSYDVKMKEKGDIPEGYSVSREKKERFSLILESASTNQTSMYLCASRDGRSDTQYFGPGTRLLVL.

The CDR3 sequence: CASSFFTGQETQYF. The CDR3 DNA sequence: TGTGCCAGCAGTTTCTTCACAGGTCAAGAGACCCAGTACTTC. V is TRBV28 and J is TRBJ2-5, with a possible D match to TRBD1 (5 bases). CDR3 size: 14 residues. Germline V gene lookup returns CDR1 MDHEN and CDR2 SYDVKM. Trimming took off 3 bases at V and 2 bases at J, with 10 bases between the two ends.

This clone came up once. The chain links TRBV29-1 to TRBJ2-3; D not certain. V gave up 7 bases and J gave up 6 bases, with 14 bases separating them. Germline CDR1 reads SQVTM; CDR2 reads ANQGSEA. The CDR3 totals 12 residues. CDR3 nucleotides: TGCAGCGCCCTGGAATCGGGTGATACGCAGTATTTT. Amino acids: CSALESGDTQYF.

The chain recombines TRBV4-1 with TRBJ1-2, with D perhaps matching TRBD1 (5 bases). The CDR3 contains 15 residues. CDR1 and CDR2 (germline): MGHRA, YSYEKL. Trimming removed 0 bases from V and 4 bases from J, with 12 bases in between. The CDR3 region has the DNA TGCGCCAGCAGCCAAGAGACAGCGCGCCTCTATGGCTACACCTTC. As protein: CASSQETARLYGYTF.

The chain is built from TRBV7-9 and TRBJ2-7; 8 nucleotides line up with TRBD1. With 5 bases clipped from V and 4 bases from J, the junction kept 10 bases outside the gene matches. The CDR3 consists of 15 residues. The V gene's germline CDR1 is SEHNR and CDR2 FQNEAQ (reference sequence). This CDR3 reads CASSTTGQVNYEQYF. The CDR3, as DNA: TGTGCCAGCAGCACTACGGGACAGGTGAATTACGAGCAGTACTTC.

The DNA of the CDR3 is TGTGCCAGCAGTTCCGGGGGGGTCTACAGGGATTCACCCCTCCACTTT. Residues: CASSSGGVYRDSPLHF. The chain has TRBV27 and TRBJ1-6; D is possibly TRBD1 (6 bases). This CDR3 is built from 16 residues. Trimming removed 4 bases from V and 8 bases from J, with 18 bases in between. Germline CDR1 is MNHEY and CDR2 is SMNVEV (reference sequence).

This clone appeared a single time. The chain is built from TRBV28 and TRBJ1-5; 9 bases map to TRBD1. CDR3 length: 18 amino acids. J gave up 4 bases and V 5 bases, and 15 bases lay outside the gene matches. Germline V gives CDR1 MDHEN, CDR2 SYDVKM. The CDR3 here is CASSRPPVGTGLNQPQHF. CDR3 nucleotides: TGTGCCAGCAGTCGGCCGCCAGTCGGGACAGGGCTAAATCAGCCCCAGCATTTT.

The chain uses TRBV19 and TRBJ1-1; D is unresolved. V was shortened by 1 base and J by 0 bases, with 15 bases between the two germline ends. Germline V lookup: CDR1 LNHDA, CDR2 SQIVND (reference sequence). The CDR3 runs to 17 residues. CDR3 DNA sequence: TGTGCCAGTAGTATAGGATTGGGCGGGGTCATGAACACTGAAGCTTTCTTT. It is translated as CASSIGLGGVMNTEAFF.

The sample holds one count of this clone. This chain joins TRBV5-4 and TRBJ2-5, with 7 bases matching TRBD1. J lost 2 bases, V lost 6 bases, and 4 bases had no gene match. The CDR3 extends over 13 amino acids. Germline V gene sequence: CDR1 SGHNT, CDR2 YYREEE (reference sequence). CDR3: CASNPGQQETQYF. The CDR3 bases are TGTGCCAGCAACCCGGGACAGCAAGAGACCCAGTACTTC.

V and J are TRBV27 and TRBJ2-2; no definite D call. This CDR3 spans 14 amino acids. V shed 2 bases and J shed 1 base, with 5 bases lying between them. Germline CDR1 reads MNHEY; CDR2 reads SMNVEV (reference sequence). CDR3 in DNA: TGTGCCAGCAGTTTAGGAGTGAACACCGGGGAGCTGTTTTTT. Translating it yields CASSLGVNTGELFF.

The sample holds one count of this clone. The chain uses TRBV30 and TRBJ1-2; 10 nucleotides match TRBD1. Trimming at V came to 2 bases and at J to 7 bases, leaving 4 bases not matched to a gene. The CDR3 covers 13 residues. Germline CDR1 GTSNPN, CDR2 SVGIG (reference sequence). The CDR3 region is CAWSRDRGGGYTF. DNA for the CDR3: TGTGCCTGGAGTAGGGACAGGGGAGGTGGCTACACCTTC.

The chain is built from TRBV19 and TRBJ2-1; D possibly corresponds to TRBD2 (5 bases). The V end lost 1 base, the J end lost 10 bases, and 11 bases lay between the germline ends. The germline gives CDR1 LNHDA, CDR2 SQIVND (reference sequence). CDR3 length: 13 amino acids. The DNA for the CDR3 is TGTGCCAGTAGTATAGCCGGGGTGACGGAGCAGTTCTTC. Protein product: CASSIAGVTEQFF.

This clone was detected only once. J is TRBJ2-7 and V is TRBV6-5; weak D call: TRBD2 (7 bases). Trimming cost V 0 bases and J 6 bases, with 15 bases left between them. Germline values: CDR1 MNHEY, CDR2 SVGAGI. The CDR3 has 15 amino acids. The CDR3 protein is CASSYSMFAGAEQYF. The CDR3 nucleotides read TGTGCCAGCAGTTACTCGATGTTTGCGGGGGCCGAGCAGTACTTC.

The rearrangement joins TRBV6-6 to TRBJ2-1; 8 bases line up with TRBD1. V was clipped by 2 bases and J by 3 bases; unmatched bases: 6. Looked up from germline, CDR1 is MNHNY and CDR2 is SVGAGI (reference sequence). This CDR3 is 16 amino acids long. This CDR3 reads CASSYLPGTGYNEQFF. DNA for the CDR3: TGTGCCAGCAGTTACCTTCCCGGGACAGGCTACAATGAGCAGTTCTTC.

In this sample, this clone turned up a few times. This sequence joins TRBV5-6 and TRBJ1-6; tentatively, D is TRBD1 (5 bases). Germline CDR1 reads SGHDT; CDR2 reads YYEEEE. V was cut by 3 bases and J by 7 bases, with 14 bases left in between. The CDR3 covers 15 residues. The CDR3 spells CASSYWRQTNSPLHF. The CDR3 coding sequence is TGTGCCAGCAGCTACTGGCGACAGACCAATTCACCCCTCCACTTT. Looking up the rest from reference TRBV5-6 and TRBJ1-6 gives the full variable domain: DAGVTQSPTHLIKTRGQQVTLRCSPKSGHDTVSWYQQALGQGPQFIFQYYEEEERQRGNFPDRFSGHQFPNYSSELNVNALLLGDSALYLCASSYWRQTNSPLHFGNGTRLTVT.

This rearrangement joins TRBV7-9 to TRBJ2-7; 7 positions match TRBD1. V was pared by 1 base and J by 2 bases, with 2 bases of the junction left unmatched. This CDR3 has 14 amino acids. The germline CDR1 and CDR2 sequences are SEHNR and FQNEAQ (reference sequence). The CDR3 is CASSLEGQTYEQYF. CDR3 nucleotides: TGTGCCAGCAGCTTAGAGGGACAGACCTACGAGCAGTACTTC.

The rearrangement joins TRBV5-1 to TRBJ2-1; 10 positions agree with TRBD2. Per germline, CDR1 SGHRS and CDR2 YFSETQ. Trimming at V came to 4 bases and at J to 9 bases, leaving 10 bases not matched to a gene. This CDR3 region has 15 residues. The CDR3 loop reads CASSVEAGGRGEQFF. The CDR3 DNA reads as TGCGCCAGCAGCGTGGAAGCGGGGGGGAGAGGTGAGCAGTTCTTC.

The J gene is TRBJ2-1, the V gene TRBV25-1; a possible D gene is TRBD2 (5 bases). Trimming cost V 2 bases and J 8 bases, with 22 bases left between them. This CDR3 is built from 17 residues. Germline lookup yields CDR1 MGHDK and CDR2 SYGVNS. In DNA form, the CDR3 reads TGTGCCAGCAGTGAAGTTGCGGAGGAAGACTACAACGATGAGCAGTTCTTC. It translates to CASSEVAEEDYNDEQFF.

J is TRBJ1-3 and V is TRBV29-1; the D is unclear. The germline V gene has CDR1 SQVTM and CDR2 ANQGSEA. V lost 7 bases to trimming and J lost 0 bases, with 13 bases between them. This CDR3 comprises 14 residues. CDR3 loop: CSALSGSSGNTIYF. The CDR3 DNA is TGCAGCGCCCTGAGCGGGAGCTCTGGAAACACCATATATTTT.

In DNA form, the CDR3 reads TGTGCTAGTGGGTCACAGGGGACTGAAGCTTTCTTT. Its translation: CASGSQGTEAFF. V usage is TRBV12-5 and J usage is TRBJ1-1, with 7 bases identical to TRBD1. The CDR3 has 12 residues. Losses at the gene ends were 6 bases for V and 5 bases for J; bases not matched to a gene: 3. Germline loops: CDR1 LGHNT, CDR2 FRNRAP.

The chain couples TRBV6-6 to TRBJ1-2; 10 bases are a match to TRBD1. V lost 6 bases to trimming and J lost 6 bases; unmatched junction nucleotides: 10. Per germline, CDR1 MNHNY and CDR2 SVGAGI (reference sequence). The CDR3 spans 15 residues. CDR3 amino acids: CASSPGGQGTDGYTF. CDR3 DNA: TGTGCCAGCAGCCCGGGGGGACAGGGGACGGATGGCTACACCTTC.

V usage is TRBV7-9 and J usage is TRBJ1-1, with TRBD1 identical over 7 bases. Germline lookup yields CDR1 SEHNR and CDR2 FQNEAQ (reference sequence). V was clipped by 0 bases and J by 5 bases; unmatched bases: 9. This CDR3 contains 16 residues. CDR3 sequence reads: CASSLALGGLQTEAFF. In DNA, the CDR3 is TGTGCCAGCAGCTTAGCGCTAGGGGGCTTGCAGACTGAAGCTTTCTTT.

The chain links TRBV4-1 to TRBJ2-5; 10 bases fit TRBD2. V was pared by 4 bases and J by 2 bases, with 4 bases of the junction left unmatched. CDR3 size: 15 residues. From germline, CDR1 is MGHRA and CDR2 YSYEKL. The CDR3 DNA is TGCGCCAGCAGCCCTCTAGCGGGGGCACAAGAGACCCAGTACTTC. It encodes CASSPLAGAQETQYF.